The present T cell receptor (beta chain) was sequenced within a study of Ad26.COV2.S vaccination and SARS-CoV-2 variants (dated by TCRdb to about 2021). With regard to the full study: TCRbeta repertoire sequencing served as the tool for gauging how specific and how broad the SARS-CoV-2-reactive T cell receptors were following Ad26.COV2.S vaccination. The TCR-sequenced set comprised approximately 32 samples: some 20 Ad26.COV2.S vaccine recipients, 5 placebo recipients and 8 SARS-CoV-2 convalescent individuals. Overall study results and their limits: Higher spike-specific TCR breadth was observed in Ad26.COV2.S recipients than in placebo recipients (P = 0.0014). After vaccination, spike-specific CD8+ and CD4+ T cell responses were reported to show substantial breadth. Vaccine and placebo recipients had comparable non-spike TCR breadth, which fits with the vaccine containing only spike. It was noted by the authors that total T cell responses may have been underestimated by the TCR breadth and depth analyses.

The immunoSEQ Assay was used to sequence TCRbeta CDR3 regions. After extraction, genomic DNA underwent amplification by bias-controlled multiplex PCR, followed by high-throughput sequencing. The paper's data handling went like this. To quantify the absolute abundance of each unique TCRbeta CDR3 region, sequences were collapsed and filtered. T cell fraction was estimated by normalization of TCRbeta template counts to usable DNA, with usable DNA being measured through amplification of reference genes present in all nucleated cells. Repertoire TCRs were annotated as SARS-CoV-2-specific when V gene, CDR3 amino acid sequence and J gene were exactly matched to a known reactive TCR set. The reference SARS-CoV-2 TCR set came from MIRA and was filtered for enrichment in COVID-19-positive ImmuneCODE repertoires, removing public or cross-reactive TCRs. Using the MIRA antigens, annotated TCRs were further analysed by specific ORF or by position within an ORF. Breadth was defined as annotated unique rearrangements over total unique productive rearrangements; depth was the summed frequency of those rearrangements. TCR breadth was compared between groups using two-sided Wilcoxon rank-sum tests. TCRdb stores this immuneACCESS table with in-frame sequences only. Part of the clones is absent; in the studies checked, under half of the shortfall reflects unresolved V genes, and no reason is known for the rest. V, J and clone size are taken as reported in that table, and D and trimming were inferred from the DNA itself. The sample profile shows about 180,000 clones; 70% to 90% of them were found once. Of the sample, about 5.9% is held by the ten largest clones.

In light of the paper, this sample's time point label describes: individuals recovered from natural SARS-CoV-2 infection. On this clone itself: Its antigen is not yet known. Base-call qualities are not available, and no considerably larger clone is one nucleotide away.

Including the terminal cysteine and phenylalanine, the CDR3 comprises 14 residues. Here the CDR3 DNA is all that survives: 42 bases in frame from base 1. V loses 7 bases of germline sequence and J loses 0 bases, and the interval between the two ends is 16 bases. Looking up the germline V gene yields CDR1 SQVTM and CDR2 ANQGSEA. This sequence uses TRBV29-1 and TRBJ2-7, and possibly TRBD2, on 6 matching bases. The sequenced sample was peripheral blood, obtained after recovery from COVID-19. The sequence derives from a human donor who had recovered from COVID-19. The CDR3 protein: CSAQRDWSSYEQYF. The DNA sequence is TGCAGCGCCCAAAGGGACTGGAGCTCCTACGAGCAGTACTTC.